This paragraph covers one TCR beta chain sequence. Assay used: immunoSEQ multiplex PCR; TCRdb lists only in-frame clones, some missing. The sample lists under 250,000 clones, approximately 82% occurring once. The data were obtained in a study of blood T cell repertoires in COVID-19. About the research overall: Whether acute or convalescent, the COVID-19 samples came from the United States, Italy and Spain. PBMCs, B-cell-depleted T cells, or T cells provided the cDNA or gDNA that made up the material.

This CDR3 region has 15 residues. From germline, CDR1 is SGDLS and CDR2 YYNGEE. V trimming: 0 bases; J trimming: 6 bases; junction bases outside the gene matches: 5. The TCR was taken from a man aged 50-60 years with active or convalescent COVID-19. The sample consisted of peripheral blood. The chain uses TRBV9 and TRBJ1-4, with 7 bases lining up with TRBD1. CDR3 loop: CASSVGNRGYEKLFF. Here the CDR3 DNA reads TGTGCCAGCAGCGTAGGAAACAGGGGATATGAAAAACTGTTTTTT.